The rows below give T cell receptor beta chains drawn from one sample of a study of blood T cell repertoires in COVID-19. TCRdb's table, derived via immunoSEQ multiplex PCR, lists solely in-frame clones and lacks some. The sample has 200,000 to 250,000 clones, 70% to 85% seen once. Input material: PBMCs or T cells enriched from blood (not recorded which). Every receptor here comes from a man between 60 and 75 years old who had recovered from COVID-19. CDR3s include the opening cysteine and the closing phenylalanine or tryptophan. The D gene is left open where the match is weak. Clone size appears in some rows only: once, few, many, or a class for an expanded clone.

cdr3_aa cdr3_nt clone_size j_call d_call v_call
CASSRLTAGGEKLFF TGTGCCAGCAGCCGTTTGACAGCCGGGGGGGAAAAACTGTTTTTT . TRBJ1-4 . TRBV6-5
CASSGDRVTEAFF TGTGCCAGCAGTGGGGACAGGGTCACTGAAGCTTTCTTT . TRBJ1-1 TRBD1 TRBV2
CASSHVAGPGELFF TGTGCCAGTAGTCACGTTGCGGGGCCCGGGGAGCTGTTTTTT . TRBJ2-2 . TRBV19
CASSEWRVNQPQHF TGCGCCAGCAGTGAGTGGAGGGTCAATCAGCCCCAGCATTTT . TRBJ1-5 . TRBV10-2
CASSFDSGGTSDTQYF TGTGCCAGCAGCTTTGATAGCGGGGGGACCTCAGATACGCAGTATTTT . TRBJ2-3 TRBD2 TRBV5-6
CASSQLPGLAGGNTQYF TGCGCCAGCAGCCAACTGCCGGGACTAGCGGGGGGCAATACGCAGTATTTT . TRBJ2-3 TRBD2 TRBV4-3
CASSEGSLDEKLFF TGTGCCAGCAGCGAGGGCAGCCTGGATGAAAAACTGTTTTTT . TRBJ1-4 . TRBV5-4
CASSQDSRDRAYGYTF TGTGCCAGCAGCCAAGATTCACGGGACAGGGCCTATGGCTACACCTTC . TRBJ1-2 TRBD1 TRBV14
CASSLAQNTEAFF TGTGCCAGCAGCTTAGCACAGAACACTGAAGCTTTCTTT . TRBJ1-1 . TRBV7-2
CASSFSGMGSPLHF TGTGCCAGCAGTTTTTCGGGGATGGGTTCACCCCTCCACTTT . TRBJ1-6 . TRBV27
CASSSNDRVAFF TGTGCCAGCAGCTCCAACGACAGGGTTGCTTTCTTT . TRBJ1-1 TRBD1 TRBV7-9
CASSGTGGSSRNQPQHF TGTGCCAGTAGCGGGACAGGGGGCTCCTCTCGAAATCAGCCCCAGCATTTT . TRBJ1-5 TRBD1 TRBV19
CASGFNYKNTEAFF TGTGCTAGTGGTTTTAATTACAAGAACACTGAAGCTTTCTTT . TRBJ1-1 . TRBV12-5
CASSPVSSSYEQYF TGTGCCAGCTCACCAGTTTCCAGCTCCTACGAGCAGTACTTC . TRBJ2-7 . TRBV18
CASSFQGHPNQPQHF TGTGCCAGCAGCTTCCAGGGACACCCAAATCAGCCCCAGCATTTT . TRBJ1-5 . TRBV5-5
CASSFAGDQPQHF TGTGCCAGCAGTTTCGCAGGCGATCAGCCCCAGCATTTT . TRBJ1-5 . TRBV12-3/TRBV12-4
CASSALQGAHGAEAFF TGTGCCAGCTCCGCTTTACAGGGGGCTCATGGCGCTGAAGCTTTCTTT . TRBJ1-1 TRBD1 TRBV18
CASSRSTSGGVGNTGELFF TGTGCCAGCAGCCGCTCCACTAGCGGGGGGGTCGGGAACACCGGGGAGCTGTTTTTT . TRBJ2-2 TRBD2 TRBV3-1/TRBV3-2
CASSIDPTTGKSSPLHF TGTGCCAGTAGTATCGATCCTACAACAGGGAAGAGTTCACCCCTCCACTTT . TRBJ1-6 . TRBV19
CASSQDTAGEAFF TGCGCCAGCAGCCAAGATACGGCAGGCGAAGCTTTCTTT . TRBJ1-1 . TRBV4-3
CASSSTPRGLLTDTQYF TGTGCCAGCAGCTCCACTCCACGAGGCCTCCTCACAGATACGCAGTATTTT . TRBJ2-3 . TRBV7-2
CATSVGANYGYTF TGTGCCACCAGTGTAGGGGCTAACTATGGCTACACCTTC . TRBJ1-2 . TRBV24-1
CASGGTGSQPQHF TGTGCCAGTGGAGGGACAGGGAGTCAGCCCCAGCATTTT . TRBJ1-5 TRBD1 TRBV19
CASSLPRGWGNSPLHF TGTGCCAGCAGCTTGCCCAGGGGATGGGGGAATTCACCCCTCCACTTT . TRBJ1-6 . TRBV5-6
CASSPITADEQYF TGTGCCAGCAGTCCCATTACCGCGGACGAGCAGTACTTC . TRBJ2-7 . TRBV4-2
CASSLGTGDSTIYF TGTGCCAGCAGCTTAGGGACAGGCGATAGCACCATATATTTT . TRBJ1-3 TRBD1 TRBV7-9
CASSKAGEDTQYF TGTGCCAGTAGTAAAGCGGGGGAAGATACGCAGTATTTT once TRBJ2-3 TRBD2 TRBV19
CASSYAAVQPQHF TGTGCCAGCAGTTACGCAGCGGTCCAGCCCCAGCATTTT . TRBJ1-5 . TRBV6-5
CASSLEGRYEQYF TGTGCCAGCAGTTTGGAGGGGAGGTACGAGCAGTACTTC few TRBJ2-7 . TRBV6-2/TRBV6-3
CASSPGQNYGYTF TGTGCCAGCAGCCCGGGACAGAACTATGGCTACACCTTC few TRBJ1-2 TRBD1 TRBV11-3
CSASSRGETQYF TGCAGTGCTAGTAGTAGGGGAGAGACCCAGTACTTC . TRBJ2-5 . TRBV20-1
CASSRGIQETQYF TGTGCCAGCAGCCGGGGTATCCAAGAGACCCAGTACTTC . TRBJ2-5 . TRBV12-3/TRBV12-4
CASSETSGGLDTQYF TGTGCCAGCAGCGAGACTAGCGGGGGTTTAGATACGCAGTATTTT . TRBJ2-3 TRBD2 TRBV7-2
CASSTTGTRNGYTF TGTGCCAGCTCAACAACCGGGACAAGAAATGGCTACACCTTC . TRBJ1-2 . TRBV18
CASSILGTGANVLTF TGTGCCAGTAGTATCCTCGGGACTGGGGCCAACGTCCTGACTTTC . TRBJ2-6 . TRBV19
CASRGSTGGSYEQYF TGTGCCAGTAGAGGGTCGACAGGGGGCTCCTACGAGCAGTACTTC . TRBJ2-7 TRBD1 TRBV19
CASSIGQGANYGYTF TGTGCCAGTAGTATAGGACAGGGGGCGAACTATGGCTACACCTTC . TRBJ1-2 TRBD1 TRBV19
CASSSWTGQETQYF TGTGCCAGCAGCTCCTGGACAGGACAAGAGACCCAGTACTTC few TRBJ2-5 TRBD1 TRBV5-5
CASRTALRRGYTF TGTGCCAGCAGGACGGCCCTTAGGCGGGGCTACACCTTC once TRBJ1-2 . TRBV12-3/TRBV12-4